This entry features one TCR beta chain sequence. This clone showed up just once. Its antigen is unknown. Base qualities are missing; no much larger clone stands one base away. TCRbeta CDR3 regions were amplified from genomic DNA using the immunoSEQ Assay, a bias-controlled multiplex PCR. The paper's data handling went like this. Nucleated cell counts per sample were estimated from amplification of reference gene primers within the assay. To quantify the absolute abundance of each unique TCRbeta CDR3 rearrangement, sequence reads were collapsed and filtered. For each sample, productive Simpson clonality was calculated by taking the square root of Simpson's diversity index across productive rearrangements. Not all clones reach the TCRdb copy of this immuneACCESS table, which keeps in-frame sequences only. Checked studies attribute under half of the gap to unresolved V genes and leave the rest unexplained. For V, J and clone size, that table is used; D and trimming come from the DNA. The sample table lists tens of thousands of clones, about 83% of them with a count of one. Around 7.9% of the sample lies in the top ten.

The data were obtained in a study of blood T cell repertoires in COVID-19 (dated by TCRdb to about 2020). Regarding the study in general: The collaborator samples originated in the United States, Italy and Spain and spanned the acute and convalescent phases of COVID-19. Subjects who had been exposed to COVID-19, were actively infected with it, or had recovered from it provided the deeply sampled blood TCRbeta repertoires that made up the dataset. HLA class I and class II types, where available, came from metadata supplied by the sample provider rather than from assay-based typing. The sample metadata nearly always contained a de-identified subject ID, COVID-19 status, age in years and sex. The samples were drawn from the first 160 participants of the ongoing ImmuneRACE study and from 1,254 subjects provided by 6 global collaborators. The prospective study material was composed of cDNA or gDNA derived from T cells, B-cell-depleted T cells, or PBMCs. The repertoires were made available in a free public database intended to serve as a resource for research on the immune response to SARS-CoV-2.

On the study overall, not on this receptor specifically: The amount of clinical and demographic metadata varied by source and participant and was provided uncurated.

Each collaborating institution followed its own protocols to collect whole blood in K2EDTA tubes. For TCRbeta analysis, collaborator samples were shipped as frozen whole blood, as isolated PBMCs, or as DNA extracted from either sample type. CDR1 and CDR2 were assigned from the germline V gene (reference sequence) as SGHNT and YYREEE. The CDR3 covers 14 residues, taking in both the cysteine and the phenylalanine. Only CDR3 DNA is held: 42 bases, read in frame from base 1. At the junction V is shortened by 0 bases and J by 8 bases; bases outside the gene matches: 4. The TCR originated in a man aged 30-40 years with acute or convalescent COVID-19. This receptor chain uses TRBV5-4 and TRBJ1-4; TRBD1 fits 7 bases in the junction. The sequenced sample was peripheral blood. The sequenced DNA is TGTGCCAGCAGCTTGGCAGGGGGACACGAAAAACTGTTTTTT. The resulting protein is CASSLAGGHEKLFF.